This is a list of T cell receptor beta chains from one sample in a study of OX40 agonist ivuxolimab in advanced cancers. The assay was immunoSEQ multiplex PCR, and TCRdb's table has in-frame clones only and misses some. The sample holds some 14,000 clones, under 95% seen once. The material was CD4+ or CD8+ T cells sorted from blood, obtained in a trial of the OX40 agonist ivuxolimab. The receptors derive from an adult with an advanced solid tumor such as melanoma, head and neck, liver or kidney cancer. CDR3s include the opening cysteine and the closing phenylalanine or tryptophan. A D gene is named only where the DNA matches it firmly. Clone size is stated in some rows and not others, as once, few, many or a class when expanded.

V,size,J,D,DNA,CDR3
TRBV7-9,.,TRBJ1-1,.,TGTGCCAGCAGCGTACAGACAGGAATGAACACTGAAGCTTTCTTT,CASSVQTGMNTEAFF
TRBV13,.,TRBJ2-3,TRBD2,TGTGCCAGCAGCTTAGAGATTAGCGGGGAAGAGGCAGATACGCAGTATTTT,CASSLEISGEEADTQYF
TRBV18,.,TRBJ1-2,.,TGTGCCACCAACCGGGACGGAAATAACTATGGCTACACCTTC,CATNRDGNNYGYTF
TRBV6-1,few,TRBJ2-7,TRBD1,TGTGCCAGCAGTGAAAGACAGGGGGCCTACGAGCAGTACTTC,CASSERQGAYEQYF
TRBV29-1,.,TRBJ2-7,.,TGCAGCGTTGAAACGGAGCGTAATGTCTACGAGCAGTACTTC,CSVETERNVYEQYF
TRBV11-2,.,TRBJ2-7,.,TGTGCCAGCAGCTTAGGTCCCCATAGCGACGAGCAGTACTTC,CASSLGPHSDEQYF
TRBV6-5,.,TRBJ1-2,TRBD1,TGTGCCAGCAGCCAGGGGGGGGCGCGGGGCTACACCTTC,CASSQGGARGYTF
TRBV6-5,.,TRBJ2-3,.,TGTGCCAGCACTTCTCCTAGCACAGATACGCAGTATTTT,CASTSPSTDTQYF
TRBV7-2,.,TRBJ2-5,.,TGTGCCAGCAGCCCCCAGGGTACCCAGTACTTC,CASSPQGTQYF
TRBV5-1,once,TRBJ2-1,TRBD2,TGCGCCAGCAGCCAACAGACTAGCGGGGCTTACAATGAGCAGTTCTTC,CASSQQTSGAYNEQFF
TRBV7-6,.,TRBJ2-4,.,TGTGCCAGCAGCTCCACCAGGGGAGGCAAAAACATTCAGTACTTC,CASSSTRGGKNIQYF
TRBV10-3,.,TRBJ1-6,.,TGTGCCATCAGTGAAGGACAGACCAATTCACCCCTCCACTTT,CAISEGQTNSPLHF
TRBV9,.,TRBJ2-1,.,TGTGCCAGCAGCGACTTTGATTCGCAGCAGCCGAACAATGAGCAGTTCTTC,CASSDFDSQQPNNEQFF
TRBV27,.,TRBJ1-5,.,TGTGCCAGCAGTCCCGAACCCCAAGAGATCAATCAGCCCCAGCATTTT,CASSPEPQEINQPQHF
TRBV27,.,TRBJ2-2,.,TGTGCCAGCAGTGTCTCCGGGGAGCTGTTTTTT,CASSVSGELFF
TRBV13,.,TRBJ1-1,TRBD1,TGTGCCAGCAGCTCTGGGACAGTCATAGACGCTTTCTTT,CASSSGTVIDAFF
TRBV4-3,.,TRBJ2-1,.,TGCGCCAGCAGCCAAACCTGGGACTTAAATGAGCAGTTCTTC,CASSQTWDLNEQFF
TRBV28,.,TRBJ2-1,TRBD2,TGTGCCAGCAGTTCCAAAGCGACTAGCGGGGGGGGAGCCTACAATGAGCAGTTCTTC,CASSSKATSGGGAYNEQFF
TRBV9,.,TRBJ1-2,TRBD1,TGTGCCAGCAGCGGATGGGGACAGGGGGTTGACTATGGCTACACCTTC,CASSGWGQGVDYGYTF
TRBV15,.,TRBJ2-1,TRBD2,TGTGCCACCGCCGGGGGAGGGCCCTACAATGAGCAGTTCTTC,CATAGGGPYNEQFF
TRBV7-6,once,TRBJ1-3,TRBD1,TGTGCCAGCAGCTTCTCCGGGACAGGGGGCGTCATATATTTT,CASSFSGTGGVIYF
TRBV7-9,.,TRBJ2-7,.,TGTGCCAGCAGTCCAGGGACCGAGCAGTACTTC,CASSPGTEQYF
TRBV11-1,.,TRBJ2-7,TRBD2,TGTGCCAGCACCCTAAGCGGGAGTGTCTACGAGCAGTACTTC,CASTLSGSVYEQYF
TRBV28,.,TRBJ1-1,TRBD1,TGTGCCAGCAGTAACCTAGGGACAGACATAGTGAACACTGAAGCTTTCTTT,CASSNLGTDIVNTEAFF